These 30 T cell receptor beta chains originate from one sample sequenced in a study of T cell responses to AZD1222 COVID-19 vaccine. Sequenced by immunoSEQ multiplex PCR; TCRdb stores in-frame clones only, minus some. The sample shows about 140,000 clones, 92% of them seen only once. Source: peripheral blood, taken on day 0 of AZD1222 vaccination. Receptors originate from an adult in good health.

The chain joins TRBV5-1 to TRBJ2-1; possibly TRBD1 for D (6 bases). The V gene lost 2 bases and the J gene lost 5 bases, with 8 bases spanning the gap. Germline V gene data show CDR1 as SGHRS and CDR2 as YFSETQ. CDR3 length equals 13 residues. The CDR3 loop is CASSFGTNNEQFF. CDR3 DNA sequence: TGCGCCAGCAGCTTTGGGACAAACAATGAGCAGTTCTTC. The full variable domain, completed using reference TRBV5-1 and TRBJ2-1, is KAGVTQTPRYLIKTRGQQVTLSCSPISGHRSVSWYQQTPGQGLQFLFEYFSETQRNKGNFPGRFSGRQFSNSRSEMNVSTLELGDSALYLCASSFGTNNEQFFGPGTRLTVL.

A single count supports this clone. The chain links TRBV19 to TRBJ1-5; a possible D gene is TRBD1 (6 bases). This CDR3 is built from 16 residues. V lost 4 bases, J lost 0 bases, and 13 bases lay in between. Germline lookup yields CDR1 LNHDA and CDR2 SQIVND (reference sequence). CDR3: CASSTGTPTSNQPQHF. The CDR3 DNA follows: TGTGCCAGTAGTACCGGGACACCCACTAGCAATCAGCCCCAGCATTTT.

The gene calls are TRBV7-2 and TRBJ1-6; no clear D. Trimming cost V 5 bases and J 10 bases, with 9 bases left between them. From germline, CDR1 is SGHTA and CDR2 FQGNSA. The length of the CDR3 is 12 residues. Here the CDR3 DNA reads TGTGCCAGCAGCCCCCAAGAGTCACCCCTCCACTTT. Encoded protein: CASSPQESPLHF.

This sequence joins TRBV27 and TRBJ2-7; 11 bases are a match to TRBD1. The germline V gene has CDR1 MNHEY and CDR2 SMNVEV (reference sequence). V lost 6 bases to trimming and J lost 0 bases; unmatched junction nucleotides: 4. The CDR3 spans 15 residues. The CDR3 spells CASSLGTGGSYEQYF. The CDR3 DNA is TGTGCCAGCAGCCTTGGGACAGGGGGCTCCTACGAGCAGTACTTC.

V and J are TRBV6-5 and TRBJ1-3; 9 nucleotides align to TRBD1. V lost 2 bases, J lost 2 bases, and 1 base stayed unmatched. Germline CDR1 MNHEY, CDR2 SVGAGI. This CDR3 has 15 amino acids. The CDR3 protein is CASSYGQGTGNTIYF. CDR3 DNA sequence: TGTGCCAGCAGTTACGGACAGGGGACTGGAAACACCATATATTTT.

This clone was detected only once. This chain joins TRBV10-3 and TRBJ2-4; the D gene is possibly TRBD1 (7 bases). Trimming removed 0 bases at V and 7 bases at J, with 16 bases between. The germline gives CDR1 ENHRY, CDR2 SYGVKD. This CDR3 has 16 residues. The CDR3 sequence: CAISESIGGGVNIQYF. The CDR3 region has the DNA TGTGCCATCAGTGAGTCAATAGGGGGCGGGGTGAACATTCAGTACTTC.

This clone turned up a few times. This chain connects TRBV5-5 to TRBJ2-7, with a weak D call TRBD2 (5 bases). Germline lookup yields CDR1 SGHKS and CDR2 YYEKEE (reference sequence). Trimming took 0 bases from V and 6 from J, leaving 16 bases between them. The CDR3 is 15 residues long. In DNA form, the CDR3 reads TGTGCCAGCAGCTTGGGGACTCCCTGGGGTTCCGAGCAGTACTTC. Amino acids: CASSLGTPWGSEQYF.

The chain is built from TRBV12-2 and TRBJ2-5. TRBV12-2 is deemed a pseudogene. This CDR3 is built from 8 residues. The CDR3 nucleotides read TGTGCAAGTGGGACCCAGTACTTC. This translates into CASGTQYF.

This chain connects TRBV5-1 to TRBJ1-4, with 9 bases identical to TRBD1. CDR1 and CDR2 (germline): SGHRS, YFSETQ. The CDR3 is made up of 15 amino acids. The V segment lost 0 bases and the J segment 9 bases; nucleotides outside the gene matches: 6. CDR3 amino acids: CASSLDVGTGQKLFF. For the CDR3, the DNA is TGCGCCAGCAGCTTGGACGTCGGGACAGGGCAAAAACTGTTTTTT.

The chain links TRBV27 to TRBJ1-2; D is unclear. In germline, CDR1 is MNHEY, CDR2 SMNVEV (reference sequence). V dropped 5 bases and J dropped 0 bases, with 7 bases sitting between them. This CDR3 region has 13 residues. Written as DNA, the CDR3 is TGTGCCAGCAGTCTACTCCCTAACTATGGCTACACCTTC. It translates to CASSLLPNYGYTF.

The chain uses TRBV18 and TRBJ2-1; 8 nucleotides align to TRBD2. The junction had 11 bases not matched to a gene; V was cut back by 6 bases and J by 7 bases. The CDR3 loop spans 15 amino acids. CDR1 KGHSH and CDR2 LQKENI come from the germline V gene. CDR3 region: CASSPGLAGSNEQFF. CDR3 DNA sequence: TGTGCCAGCTCTCCGGGGCTAGCGGGCTCTAATGAGCAGTTCTTC.

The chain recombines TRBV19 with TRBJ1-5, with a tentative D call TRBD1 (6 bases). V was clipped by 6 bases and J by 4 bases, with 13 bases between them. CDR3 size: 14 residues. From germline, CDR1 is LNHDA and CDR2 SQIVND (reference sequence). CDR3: CASRAGVLNQPQHF. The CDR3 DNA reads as TGTGCCAGTAGAGCAGGGGTATTGAATCAGCCCCAGCATTTT.

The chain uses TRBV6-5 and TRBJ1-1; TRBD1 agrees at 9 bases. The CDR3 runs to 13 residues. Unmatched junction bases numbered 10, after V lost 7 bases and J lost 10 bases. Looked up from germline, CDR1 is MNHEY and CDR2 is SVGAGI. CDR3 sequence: CASTQGGTGLAFF. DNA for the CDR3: TGTGCCAGCACCCAGGGGGGGACAGGGTTAGCTTTCTTT.

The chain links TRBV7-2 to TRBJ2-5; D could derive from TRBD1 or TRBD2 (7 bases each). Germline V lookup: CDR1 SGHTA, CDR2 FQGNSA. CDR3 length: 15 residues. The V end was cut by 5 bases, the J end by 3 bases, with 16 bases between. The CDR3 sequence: CASSRGAGGEETQYF. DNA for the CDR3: TGTGCCAGCAGCCGCGGGGCAGGGGGGGAAGAGACCCAGTACTTC.

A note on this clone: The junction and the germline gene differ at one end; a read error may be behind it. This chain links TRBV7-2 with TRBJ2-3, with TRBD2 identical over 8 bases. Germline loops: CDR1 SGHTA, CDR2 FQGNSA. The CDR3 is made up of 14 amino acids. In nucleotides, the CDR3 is TGTGCCAGCAGCATAGCGGGGAGCACAGATACGCAGTATTTT. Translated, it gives CASSIAGSTDTQYF.

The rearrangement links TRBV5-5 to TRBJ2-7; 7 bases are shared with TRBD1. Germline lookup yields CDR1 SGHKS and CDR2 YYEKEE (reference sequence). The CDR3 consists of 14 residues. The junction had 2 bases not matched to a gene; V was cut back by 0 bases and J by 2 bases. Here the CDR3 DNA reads TGTGCCAGCAGCTTGGAGACAGGGACCTACGAGCAGTACTTC. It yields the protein CASSLETGTYEQYF. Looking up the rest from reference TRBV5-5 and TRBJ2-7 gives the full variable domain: DAGVTQSPTHLIKTRGQQVTLRCSPISGHKSVSWYQQVLGQGPQFIFQYYEKEERGRGNFPDRFSARQFPNYSSELNVNALLLGDSALYLCASSLETGTYEQYFGPGTRLTVT.

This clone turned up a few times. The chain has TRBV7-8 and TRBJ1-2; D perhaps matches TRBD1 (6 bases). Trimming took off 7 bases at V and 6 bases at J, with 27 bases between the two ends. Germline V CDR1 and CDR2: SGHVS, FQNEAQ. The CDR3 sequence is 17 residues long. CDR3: CASTPEQGRRDWNGYTF. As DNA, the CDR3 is TGTGCCAGCACGCCAGAACAGGGTCGTAGGGATTGGAATGGCTACACCTTC.

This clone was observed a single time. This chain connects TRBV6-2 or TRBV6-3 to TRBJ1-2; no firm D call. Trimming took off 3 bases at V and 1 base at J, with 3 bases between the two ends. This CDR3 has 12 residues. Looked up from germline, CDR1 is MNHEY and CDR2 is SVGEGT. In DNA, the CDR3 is TGTGCCAGCAGTTATAATAACTATGGCTACACCTTC. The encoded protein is CASSYNNYGYTF.

The CDR3 sequence is CASSLGLAGGSYNEQFF. The CDR3 nucleotides read TGTGCCAGCAGCTTGGGACTAGCGGGAGGGTCCTACAATGAGCAGTTCTTC. V is TRBV5-8 and J is TRBJ2-1; 14 nucleotides line up with TRBD2. This CDR3 region has 17 residues. V dropped 0 bases and J dropped 1; count of bases not matched to a gene: 0. The V gene's germline CDR1 is SGHTS and CDR2 YDEGEE.

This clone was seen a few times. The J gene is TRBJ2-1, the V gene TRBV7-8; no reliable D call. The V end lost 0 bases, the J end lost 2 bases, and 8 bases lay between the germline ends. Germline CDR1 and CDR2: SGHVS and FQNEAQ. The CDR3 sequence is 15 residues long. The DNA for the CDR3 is TGTGCCAGCAGCTTAGCGGGAATGGCCTACAATGAGCAGTTCTTC. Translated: CASSLAGMAYNEQFF.

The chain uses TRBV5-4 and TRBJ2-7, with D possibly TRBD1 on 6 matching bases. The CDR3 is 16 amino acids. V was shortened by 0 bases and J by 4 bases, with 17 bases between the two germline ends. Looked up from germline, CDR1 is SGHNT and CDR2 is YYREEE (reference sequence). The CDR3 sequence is CASSLDSGTRGYEQYF. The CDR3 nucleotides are TGTGCCAGCAGCTTGGACTCCGGTACTAGGGGGTACGAGCAGTACTTC.

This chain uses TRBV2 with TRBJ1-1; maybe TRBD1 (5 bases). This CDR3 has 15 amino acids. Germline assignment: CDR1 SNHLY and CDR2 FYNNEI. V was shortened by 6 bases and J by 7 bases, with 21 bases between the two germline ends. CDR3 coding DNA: TGTGCCAGCAGGACCCCGAAGGCGGAGGGGCGTGAAGCTTTCTTT. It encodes CASRTPKAEGREAFF.

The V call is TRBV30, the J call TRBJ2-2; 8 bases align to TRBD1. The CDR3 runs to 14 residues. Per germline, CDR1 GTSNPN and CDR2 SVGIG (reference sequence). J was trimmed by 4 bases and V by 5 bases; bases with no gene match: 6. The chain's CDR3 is CAWAPTGGTGELFF. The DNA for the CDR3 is TGTGCCTGGGCACCAACAGGGGGCACCGGGGAGCTGTTTTTT.

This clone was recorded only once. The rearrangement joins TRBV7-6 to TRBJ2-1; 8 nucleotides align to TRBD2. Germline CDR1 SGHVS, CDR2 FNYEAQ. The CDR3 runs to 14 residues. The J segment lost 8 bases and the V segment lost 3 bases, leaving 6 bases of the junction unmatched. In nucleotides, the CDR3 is TGTGCCAGCAGCTTGTATCCGGGAGGGGATGAGCAGTTCTTC. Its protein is CASSLYPGGDEQFF.

Here the CDR3 reads CASSEGLYNEQFF. CDR3 coding DNA: TGTGCCAGCAGTGAGGGTCTCTACAATGAGCAGTTCTTC. The chain combines TRBV2 with TRBJ2-1; D remains ambiguous. This CDR3 contains 13 residues. From germline, CDR1 is SNHLY and CDR2 FYNNEI. V lost 3 bases to trimming and J lost 3 bases, with 6 bases between them.

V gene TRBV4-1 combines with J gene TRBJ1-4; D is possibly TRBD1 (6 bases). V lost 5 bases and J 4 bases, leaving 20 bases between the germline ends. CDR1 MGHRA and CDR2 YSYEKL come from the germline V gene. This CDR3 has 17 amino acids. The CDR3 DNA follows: TGCGCCAGCAGCAAGGGCCAAGGGGGGATTCTTAATGAAAAACTGTTTTTT. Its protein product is CASSKGQGGILNEKLFF.

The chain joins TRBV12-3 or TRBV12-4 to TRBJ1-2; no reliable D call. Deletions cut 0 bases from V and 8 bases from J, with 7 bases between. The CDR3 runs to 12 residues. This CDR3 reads CASSLALRGYTF. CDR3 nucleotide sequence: TGTGCCAGCAGTTTAGCGCTGAGGGGCTACACCTTC.

Here the CDR3 reads CASSASFSGNTIYF. DNA of the CDR3: TGTGCCAGCAGTGCGAGTTTCTCTGGAAACACCATATATTTT. The V gene is TRBV25-1, the J gene TRBJ1-3; D call uncertain. The germline V and J ends were trimmed by 4 bases and 0 bases, with 7 bases remaining between them. This CDR3 is built from 14 residues. Germline V gene lookup returns CDR1 MGHDK and CDR2 SYGVNS.

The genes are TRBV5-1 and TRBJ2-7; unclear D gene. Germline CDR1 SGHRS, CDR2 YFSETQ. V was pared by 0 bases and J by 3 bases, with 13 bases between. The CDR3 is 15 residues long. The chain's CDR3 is CASSLGVSPHYEQYF. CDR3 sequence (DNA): TGCGCCAGCAGCTTGGGAGTTTCGCCCCACTACGAGCAGTACTTC.

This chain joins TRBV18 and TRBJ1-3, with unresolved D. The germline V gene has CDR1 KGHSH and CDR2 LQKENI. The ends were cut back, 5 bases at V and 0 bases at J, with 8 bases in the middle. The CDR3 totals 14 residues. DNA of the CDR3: TGTGCCAGCTCAATTGGGCGCTCTGGAAACACCATATATTTT. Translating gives CASSIGRSGNTIYF.